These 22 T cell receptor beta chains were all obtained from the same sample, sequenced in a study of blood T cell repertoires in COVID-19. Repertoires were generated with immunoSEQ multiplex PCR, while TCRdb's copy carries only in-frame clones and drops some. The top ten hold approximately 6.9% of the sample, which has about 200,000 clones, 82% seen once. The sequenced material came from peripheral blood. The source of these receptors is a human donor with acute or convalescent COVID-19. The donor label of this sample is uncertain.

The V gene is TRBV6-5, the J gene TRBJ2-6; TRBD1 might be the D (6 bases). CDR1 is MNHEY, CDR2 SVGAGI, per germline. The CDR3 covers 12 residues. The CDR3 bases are TGTGCACAGGGCTCTGGGGCCAACGTCCTGACTTTC. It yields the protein CAQGSGANVLTF.

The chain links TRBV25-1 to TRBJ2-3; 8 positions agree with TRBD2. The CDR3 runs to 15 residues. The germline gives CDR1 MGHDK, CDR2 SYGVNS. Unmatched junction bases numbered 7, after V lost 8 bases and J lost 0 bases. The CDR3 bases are TGTGCCAGCGTAGAGGCTAGCGGGAGCACAGATACGCAGTATTTT. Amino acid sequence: CASVEASGSTDTQYF. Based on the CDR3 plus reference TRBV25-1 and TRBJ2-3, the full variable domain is EADIYQTPRYLVIGTGKKITLECSQTMGHDKMYWYQQDPGMELHLIHYSYGVNSTEKGDLSSESTVSRIRTEHFPLTLESARPSHTSQYLCASVEASGSTDTQYFGPGTRLTVL.

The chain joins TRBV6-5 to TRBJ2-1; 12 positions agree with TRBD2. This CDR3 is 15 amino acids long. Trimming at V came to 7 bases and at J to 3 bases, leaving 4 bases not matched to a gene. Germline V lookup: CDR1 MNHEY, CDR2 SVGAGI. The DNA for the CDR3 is TGTGCCAGCACTAGGACTAGCGGGGACTACAATGAGCAGTTCTTC. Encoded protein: CASTRTSGDYNEQFF.

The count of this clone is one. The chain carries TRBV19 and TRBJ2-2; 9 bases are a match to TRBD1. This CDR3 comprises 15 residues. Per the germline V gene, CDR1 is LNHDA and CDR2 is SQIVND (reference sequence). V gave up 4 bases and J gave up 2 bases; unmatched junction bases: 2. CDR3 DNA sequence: TGTGCCAGTAGTAACAGGGGGCTTAACACCGGGGAGCTGTTTTTT. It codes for CASSNRGLNTGELFF.

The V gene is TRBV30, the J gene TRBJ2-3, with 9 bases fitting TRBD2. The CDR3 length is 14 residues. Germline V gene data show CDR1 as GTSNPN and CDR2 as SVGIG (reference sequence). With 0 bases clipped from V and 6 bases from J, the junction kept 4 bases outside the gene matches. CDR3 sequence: CAWSVAGGFDTQYF. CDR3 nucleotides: TGTGCCTGGAGTGTAGCGGGAGGTTTTGATACGCAGTATTTT.

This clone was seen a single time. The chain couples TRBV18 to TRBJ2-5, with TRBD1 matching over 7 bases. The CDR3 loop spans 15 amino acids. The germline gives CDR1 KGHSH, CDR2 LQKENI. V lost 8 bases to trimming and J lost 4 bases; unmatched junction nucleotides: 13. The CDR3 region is CASAPTGALSETQYF. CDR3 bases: TGTGCCAGCGCCCCCACAGGGGCCTTATCAGAGACCCAGTACTTC.

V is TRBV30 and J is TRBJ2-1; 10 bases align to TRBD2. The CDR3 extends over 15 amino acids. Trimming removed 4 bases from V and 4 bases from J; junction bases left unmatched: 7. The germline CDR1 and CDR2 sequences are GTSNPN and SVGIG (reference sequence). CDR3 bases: TGTGCCTGGATTCTACGTAGCGGGGGGTACAATGAGCAGTTCTTC. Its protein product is CAWILRSGGYNEQFF. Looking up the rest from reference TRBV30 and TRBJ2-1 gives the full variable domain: SQTIHQWPATLVQPVGSPLSLECTVEGTSNPNLYWYRQAAGRGLQLLFYSVGIGQISSEVPQNLSASRPQDRQFILSSKKLLLSDSGFYLCAWILRSGGYNEQFFGPGTRLTVL.

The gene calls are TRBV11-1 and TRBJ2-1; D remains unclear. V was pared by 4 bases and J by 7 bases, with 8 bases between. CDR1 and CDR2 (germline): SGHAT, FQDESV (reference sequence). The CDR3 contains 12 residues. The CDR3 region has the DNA TGTGCCAGCAGCTCCCAGAGGAATGAGCAGTTCTTC. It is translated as CASSSQRNEQFF.

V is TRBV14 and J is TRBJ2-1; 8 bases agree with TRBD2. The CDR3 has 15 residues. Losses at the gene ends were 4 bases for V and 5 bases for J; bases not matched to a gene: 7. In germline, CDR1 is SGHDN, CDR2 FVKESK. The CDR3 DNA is TGTGCCAGCAGCCTATTGGCGGGAGGCCACAATGAGCAGTTCTTC. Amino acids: CASSLLAGGHNEQFF.

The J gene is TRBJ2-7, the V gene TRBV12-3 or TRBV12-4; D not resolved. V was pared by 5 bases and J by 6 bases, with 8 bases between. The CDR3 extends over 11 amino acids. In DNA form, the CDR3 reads TGTGCCAGCAGTAGAACGGGCGAGCAGTACTTC. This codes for CASSRTGEQYF.

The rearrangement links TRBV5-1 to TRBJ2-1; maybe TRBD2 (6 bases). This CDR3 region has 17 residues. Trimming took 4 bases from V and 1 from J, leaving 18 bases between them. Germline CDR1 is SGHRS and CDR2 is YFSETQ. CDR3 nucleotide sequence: TGCGCCAGCAGCCTAACCCCGGGACTCGTTTCCTACAATGAGCAGTTCTTC. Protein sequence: CASSLTPGLVSYNEQFF.

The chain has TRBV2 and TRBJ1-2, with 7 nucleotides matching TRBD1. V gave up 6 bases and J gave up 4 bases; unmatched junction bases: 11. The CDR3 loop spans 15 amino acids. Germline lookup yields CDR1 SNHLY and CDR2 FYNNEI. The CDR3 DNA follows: TGTGCCAGCAGGGCGATGGCAGGGGGAGGCTATGGCTACACCTTC. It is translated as CASRAMAGGGYGYTF.

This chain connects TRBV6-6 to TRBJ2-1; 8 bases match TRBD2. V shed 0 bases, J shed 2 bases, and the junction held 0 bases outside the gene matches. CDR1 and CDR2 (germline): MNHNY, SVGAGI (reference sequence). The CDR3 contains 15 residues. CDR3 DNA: TGTGCCAGCAGTTACTCACTAGCGGCCTACAATGAGCAGTTCTTC. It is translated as CASSYSLAAYNEQFF.

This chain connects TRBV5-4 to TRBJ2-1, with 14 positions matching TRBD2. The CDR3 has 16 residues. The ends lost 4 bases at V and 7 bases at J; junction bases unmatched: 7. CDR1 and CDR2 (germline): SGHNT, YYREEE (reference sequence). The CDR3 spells CASSLPTSGRVNEQFF. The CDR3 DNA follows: TGTGCCAGCAGCCTACCGACTAGCGGGAGGGTGAATGAGCAGTTCTTC.

CDR3 sequence: CASSGRTGGGTEAFF. The CDR3 coding sequence is TGTGCCAGCAGCGGACGGACAGGGGGCGGCACTGAAGCTTTCTTT. The V gene is TRBV9, the J gene TRBJ1-1; 11 positions agree with TRBD1. J lost 4 bases, V lost 3 bases, and 5 bases had no gene match. Germline loops: CDR1 SGDLS, CDR2 YYNGEE. The CDR3 extends over 15 amino acids. Using reference TRBV9 and TRBJ1-1 for the parts outside the CDR3, the full variable domain is DSGVTQTPKHLITATGQRVTLRCSPRSGDLSVYWYQQSLDQGLQFLIQYYNGEERAKGNILERFSAQQFPDLHSELNLSSLELGDSALYFCASSGRTGGGTEAFFGQGTRLTVV.

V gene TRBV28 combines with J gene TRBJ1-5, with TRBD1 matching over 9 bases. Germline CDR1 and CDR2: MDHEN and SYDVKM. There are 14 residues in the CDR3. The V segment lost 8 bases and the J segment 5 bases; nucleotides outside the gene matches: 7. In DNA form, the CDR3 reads TGTGCCAGCTCGGGACAGGGAGATTATCAGCCCCAGCATTTT. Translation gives CASSGQGDYQPQHF. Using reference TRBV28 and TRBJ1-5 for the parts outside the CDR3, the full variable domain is DVKVTQSSRYLVKRTGEKVFLECVQDMDHENMFWYRQDPGLGLRLIYFSYDVKMKEKGDIPEGYSVSREKKERFSLILESASTNQTSMYLCASSGQGDYQPQHFGDGTRLSIL.

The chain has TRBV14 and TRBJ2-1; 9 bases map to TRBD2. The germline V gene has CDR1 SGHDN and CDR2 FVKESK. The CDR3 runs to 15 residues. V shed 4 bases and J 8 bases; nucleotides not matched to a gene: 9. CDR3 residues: CASSLYLAGRYEQFF. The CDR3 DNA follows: TGTGCCAGCAGCCTATACCTAGCGGGAAGGTATGAGCAGTTCTTC.

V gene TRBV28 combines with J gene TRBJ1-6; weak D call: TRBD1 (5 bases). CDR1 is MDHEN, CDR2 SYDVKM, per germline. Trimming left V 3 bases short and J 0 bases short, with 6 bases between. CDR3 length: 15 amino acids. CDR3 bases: TGTGCCAGCAGTTTCGGGGGCTCCTATAATTCACCCCTCCACTTT. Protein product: CASSFGGSYNSPLHF.

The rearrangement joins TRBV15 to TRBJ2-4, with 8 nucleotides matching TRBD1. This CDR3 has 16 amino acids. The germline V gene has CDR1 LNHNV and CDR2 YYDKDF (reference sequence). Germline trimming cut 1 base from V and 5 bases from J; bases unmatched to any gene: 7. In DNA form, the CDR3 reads TGTGCCACCAGCAGAGGCAACGGACAGGGCCAAAACATTCAGTACTTC. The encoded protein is CATSRGNGQGQNIQYF.

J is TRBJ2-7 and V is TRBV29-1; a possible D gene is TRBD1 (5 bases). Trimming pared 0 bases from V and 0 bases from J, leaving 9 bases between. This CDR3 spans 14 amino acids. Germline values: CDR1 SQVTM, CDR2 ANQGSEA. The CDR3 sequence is CSVEDTGTSYEQYF. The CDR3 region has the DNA TGCAGCGTTGAAGATACAGGTACCTCCTACGAGCAGTACTTC.

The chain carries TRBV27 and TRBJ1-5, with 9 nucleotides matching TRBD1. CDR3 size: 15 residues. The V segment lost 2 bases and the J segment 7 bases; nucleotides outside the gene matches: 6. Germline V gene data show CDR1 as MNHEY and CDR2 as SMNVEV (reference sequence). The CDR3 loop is CASSLTGQGRQPQHF. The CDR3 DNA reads TGTGCCAGCAGTTTAACGGGACAGGGTAGGCAGCCCCAGCATTTT.

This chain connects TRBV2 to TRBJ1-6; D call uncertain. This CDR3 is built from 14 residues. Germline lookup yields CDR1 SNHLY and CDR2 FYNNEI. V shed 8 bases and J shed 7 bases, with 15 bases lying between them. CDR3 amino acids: CASQSRSGNSPLHF. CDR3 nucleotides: TGTGCCAGCCAAAGCAGGAGCGGGAATTCACCCCTCCACTTT. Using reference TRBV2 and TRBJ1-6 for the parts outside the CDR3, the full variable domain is EPEVTQTPSHQVTQMGQEVILRCVPISNHLYFYWYRQILGQKVEFLVSFYNNEISEKSEIFDDQFSVERPDGSNFTLKIRSTKLEDSAMYFCASQSRSGNSPLHFGNGTRLTVT.